This T cell receptor beta chain was sequenced in a study of PD-L1 blockade in urothelial cancer. For the study at large: Blood was evaluated 3 weeks (second dose) and 6 weeks after therapy began.

Study-level points and caveats: A pretreatment blood TCR clonality that fell below the median predicted better progression-free and overall survival.

Assay: immunoSEQ multiplex PCR; the TCRdb copy retains only in-frame clones and omits some. Here the sample spans about 100,000 clones, roughly nine tenths being singletons. This CDR3 has 14 amino acids. The germline V gene has CDR1 SEHNR and CDR2 FQNEAQ (reference sequence). Trimming pared 1 base from V and 4 bases from J, leaving 10 bases between. A remark on this clone: The antigen is unknown.

This specimen was PBMCs, taken around atezolizumab (anti-PD-L1) treatment. The chain employs TRBV7-9 and TRBJ1-1; no definite D call. The receptor was isolated from an elderly woman with urothelial cancer. The CDR3 spells CASSLGRTGTEAFF. The CDR3 DNA reads as TGTGCCAGCAGCTTAGGGAGGACTGGCACTGAAGCTTTCTTT.